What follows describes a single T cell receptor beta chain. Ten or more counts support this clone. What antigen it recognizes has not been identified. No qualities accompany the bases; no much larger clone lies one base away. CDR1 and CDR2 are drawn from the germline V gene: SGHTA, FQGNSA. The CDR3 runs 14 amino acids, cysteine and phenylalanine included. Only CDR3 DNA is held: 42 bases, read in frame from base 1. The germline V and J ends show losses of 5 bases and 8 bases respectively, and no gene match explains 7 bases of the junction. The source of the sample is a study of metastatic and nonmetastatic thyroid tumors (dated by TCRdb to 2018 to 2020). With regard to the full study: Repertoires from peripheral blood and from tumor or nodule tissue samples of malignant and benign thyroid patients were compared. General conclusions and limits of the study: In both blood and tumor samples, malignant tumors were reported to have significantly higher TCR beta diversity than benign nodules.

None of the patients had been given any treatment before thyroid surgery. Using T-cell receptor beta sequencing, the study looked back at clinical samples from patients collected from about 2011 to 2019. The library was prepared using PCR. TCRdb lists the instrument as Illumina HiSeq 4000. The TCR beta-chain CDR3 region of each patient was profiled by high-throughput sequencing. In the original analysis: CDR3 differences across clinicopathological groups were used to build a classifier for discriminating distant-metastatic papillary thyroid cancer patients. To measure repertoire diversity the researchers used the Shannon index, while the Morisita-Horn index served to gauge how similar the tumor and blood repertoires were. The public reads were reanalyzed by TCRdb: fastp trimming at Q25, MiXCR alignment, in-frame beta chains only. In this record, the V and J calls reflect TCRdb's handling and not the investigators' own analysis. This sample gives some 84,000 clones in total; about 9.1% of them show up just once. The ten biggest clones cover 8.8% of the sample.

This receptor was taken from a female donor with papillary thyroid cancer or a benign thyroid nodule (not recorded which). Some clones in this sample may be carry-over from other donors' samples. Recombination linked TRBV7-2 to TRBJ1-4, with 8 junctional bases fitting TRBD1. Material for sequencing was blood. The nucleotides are TGTGCCAGCAGCCCCAGGGGGCGCCGAGAAAAACTGTTTTTT. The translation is CASSPRGRREKLFF.